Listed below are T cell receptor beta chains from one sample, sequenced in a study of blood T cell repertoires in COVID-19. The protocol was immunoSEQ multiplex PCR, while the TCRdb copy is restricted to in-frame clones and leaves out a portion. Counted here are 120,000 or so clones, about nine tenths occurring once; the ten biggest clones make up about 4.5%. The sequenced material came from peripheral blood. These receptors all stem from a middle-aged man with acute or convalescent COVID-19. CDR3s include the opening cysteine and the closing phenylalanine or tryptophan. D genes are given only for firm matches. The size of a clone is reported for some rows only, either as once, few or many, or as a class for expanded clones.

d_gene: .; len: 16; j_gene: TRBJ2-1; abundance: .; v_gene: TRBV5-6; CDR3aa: CASSLRPRGWGNEQFF; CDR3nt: TGTGCCAGCAGCTTGCGTCCCAGGGGTTGGGGGAATGAGCAGTTCTTC
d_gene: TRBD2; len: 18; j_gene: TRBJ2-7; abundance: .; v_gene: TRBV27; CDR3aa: CASSPRLAGGGTFYEQYF; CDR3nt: TGTGCCAGCAGTCCCCGACTAGCGGGAGGCGGCACCTTCTACGAGCAGTACTTC
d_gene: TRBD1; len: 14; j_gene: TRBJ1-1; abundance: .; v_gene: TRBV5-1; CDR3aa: CASSLAQGSTEAFF; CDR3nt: TGCGCCAGCAGCTTGGCACAGGGGAGCACTGAAGCTTTCTTT
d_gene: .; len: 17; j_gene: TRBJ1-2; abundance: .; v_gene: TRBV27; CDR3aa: CASSFLNPEGANYGYTF; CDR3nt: TGTGCCAGCAGTTTCTTGAATCCGGAGGGAGCTAACTATGGCTACACCTTC
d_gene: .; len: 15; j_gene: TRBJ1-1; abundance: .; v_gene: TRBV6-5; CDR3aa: CASSSPLGRGTEAFF; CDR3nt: TGTGCCAGCAGTTCACCCTTAGGTAGGGGCACTGAAGCTTTCTTT
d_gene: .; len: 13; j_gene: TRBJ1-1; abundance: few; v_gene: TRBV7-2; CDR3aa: CASSYRVDTEAFF; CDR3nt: TGTGCCAGCAGCTACAGGGTAGACACTGAAGCTTTCTTT
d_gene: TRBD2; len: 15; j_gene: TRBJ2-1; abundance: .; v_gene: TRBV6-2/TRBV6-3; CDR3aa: CASSFSGGTYNEQFF; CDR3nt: TGTGCCAGCAGTTTTAGCGGGGGAACCTACAATGAGCAGTTCTTC
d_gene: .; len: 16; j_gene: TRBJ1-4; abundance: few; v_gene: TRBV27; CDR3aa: CASSLFSARDNEKLFF; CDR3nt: TGTGCCAGCAGTTTATTCTCTGCCAGGGATAATGAAAAACTGTTTTTT
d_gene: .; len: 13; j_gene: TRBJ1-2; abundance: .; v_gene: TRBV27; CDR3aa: CASSDTRNYGYTF; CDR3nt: TGTGCCAGCAGCGACACAAGGAATTATGGCTACACCTTC
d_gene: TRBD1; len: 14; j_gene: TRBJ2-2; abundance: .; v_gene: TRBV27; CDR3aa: CASIRQGNTGELFF; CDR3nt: TGTGCCAGCATAAGACAGGGAAATACCGGGGAGCTGTTTTTT
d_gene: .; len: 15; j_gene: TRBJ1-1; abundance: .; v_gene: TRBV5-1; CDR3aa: CASSSQQGGSAEAFF; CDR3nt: TGCGCCAGCAGCTCTCAACAGGGAGGGAGCGCTGAAGCTTTCTTT
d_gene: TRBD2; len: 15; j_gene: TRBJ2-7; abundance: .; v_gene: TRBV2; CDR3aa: CASSESPSGNYEQYF; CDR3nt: TGTGCCAGCAGTGAATCGCCTAGCGGGAACTACGAGCAGTACTTC
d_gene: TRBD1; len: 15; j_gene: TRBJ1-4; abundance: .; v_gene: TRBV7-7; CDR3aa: CASSLGGQPNEKLFF; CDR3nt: TGTGCTAGCAGCTTAGGGGGACAGCCAAATGAAAAACTGTTTTTT
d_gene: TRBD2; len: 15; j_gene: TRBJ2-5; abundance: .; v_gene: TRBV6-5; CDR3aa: CATSSGRTYQETQYF; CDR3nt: TGTGCCACGTCTAGCGGGAGGACCTACCAAGAGACCCAGTACTTC
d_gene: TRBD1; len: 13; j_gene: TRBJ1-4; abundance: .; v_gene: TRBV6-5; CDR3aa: CASRRTGVEKLFF; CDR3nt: TGTGCCAGCAGGAGGACAGGGGTCGAAAAACTGTTTTTT
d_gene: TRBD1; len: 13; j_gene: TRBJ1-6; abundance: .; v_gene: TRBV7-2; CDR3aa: CASSLTGDSPLHF; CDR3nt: TGTGCCAGCAGCTTAACAGGGGATTCACCCCTCCACTTT
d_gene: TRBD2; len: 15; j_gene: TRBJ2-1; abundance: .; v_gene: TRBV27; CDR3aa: CASSLRPSGGRGQFF; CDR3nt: TGTGCCAGCAGTTTGCGTCCGAGTGGCGGGAGGGGCCAGTTCTTC
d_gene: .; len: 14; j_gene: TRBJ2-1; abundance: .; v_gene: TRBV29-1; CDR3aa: CSVVGQGSYNEQFF; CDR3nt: TGCAGCGTTGTTGGGCAGGGGTCCTACAATGAGCAGTTCTTC
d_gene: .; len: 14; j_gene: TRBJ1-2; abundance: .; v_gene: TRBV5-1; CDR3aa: CASKAAPSNYGYTF; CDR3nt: TGCGCCAGCAAGGCAGCGCCTTCTAACTATGGCTACACCTTC
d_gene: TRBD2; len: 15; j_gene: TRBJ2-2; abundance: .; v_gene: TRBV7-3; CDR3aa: CASSLAGGNTGELFF; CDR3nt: TGTGCCAGCAGCCTAGCGGGGGGGAACACCGGGGAGCTGTTTTTT
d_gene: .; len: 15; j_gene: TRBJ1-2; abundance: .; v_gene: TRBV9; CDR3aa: CASSVGVGGYLAYTF; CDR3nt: TGTGCCAGCAGCGTAGGAGTTGGAGGGTATCTGGCCTACACCTTC
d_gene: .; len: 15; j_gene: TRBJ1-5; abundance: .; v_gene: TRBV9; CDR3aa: CASSAQGYSNQPQHF; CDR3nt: TGTGCCAGCAGTGCCCAGGGTTATAGCAATCAGCCCCAGCATTTT
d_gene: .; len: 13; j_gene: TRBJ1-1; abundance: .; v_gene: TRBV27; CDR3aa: CASSLREGEGAFF; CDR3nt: TGTGCCAGCAGTTTACGGGAGGGTGAAGGAGCTTTCTTT
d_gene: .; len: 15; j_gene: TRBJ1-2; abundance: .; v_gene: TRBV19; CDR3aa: CASSIDRGSNYGYTF; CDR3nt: TGTGCCAGTAGTATAGATCGTGGCAGTAACTATGGCTACACCTTC
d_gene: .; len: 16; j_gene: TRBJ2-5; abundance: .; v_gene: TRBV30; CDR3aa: CAWSPGTGTQQETQYF; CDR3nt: TGTGCCTGGAGCCCCGGAACCGGGACACAACAAGAGACCCAGTACTTC
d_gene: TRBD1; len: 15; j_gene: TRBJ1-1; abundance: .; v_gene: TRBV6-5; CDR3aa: CASQRDRVMNTEAFF; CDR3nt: TGTGCCAGCCAGCGGGACAGGGTGATGAACACTGAAGCTTTCTTT
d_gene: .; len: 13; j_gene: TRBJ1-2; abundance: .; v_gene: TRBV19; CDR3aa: CASSIEAVYGYTF; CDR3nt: TGTGCCAGTAGTATAGAGGCAGTCTATGGCTACACCTTC
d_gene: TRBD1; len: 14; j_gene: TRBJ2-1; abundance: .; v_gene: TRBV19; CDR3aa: CASSIPDRGNEQFF; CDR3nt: TGTGCCAGTAGTATCCCCGACAGGGGCAATGAGCAGTTCTTC
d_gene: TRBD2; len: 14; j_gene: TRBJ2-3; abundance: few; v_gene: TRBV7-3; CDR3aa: CASSSQGGTDTQYF; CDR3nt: TGTGCCAGCAGCTCCCAGGGAGGGACAGATACGCAGTATTTT
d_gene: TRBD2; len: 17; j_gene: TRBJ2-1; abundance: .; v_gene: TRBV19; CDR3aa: CASSSPGLAGGYNEQFF; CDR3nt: TGTGCCAGTAGTTCCCCGGGACTAGCGGGGGGTTACAATGAGCAGTTCTTC
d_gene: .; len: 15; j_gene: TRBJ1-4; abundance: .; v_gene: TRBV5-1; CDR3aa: CASRRSGATNEKLFF; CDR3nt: TGCGCCAGCAGACGATCAGGGGCAACTAATGAAAAACTGTTTTTT
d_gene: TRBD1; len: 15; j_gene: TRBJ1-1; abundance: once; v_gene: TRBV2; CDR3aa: CASSEARQGNTEAFF; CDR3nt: TGTGCCAGCAGTGAGGCTCGACAGGGGAACACTGAAGCTTTCTTT
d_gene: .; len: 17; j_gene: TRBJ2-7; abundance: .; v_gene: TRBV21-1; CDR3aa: CARAETRLVRSSYEQYF; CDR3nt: TGTGCCAGGGCCGAGACAAGACTAGTTCGAAGCTCCTACGAGCAGTACTTC
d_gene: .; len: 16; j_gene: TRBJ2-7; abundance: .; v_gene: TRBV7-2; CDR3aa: CASSLLSRPVSYEQYF; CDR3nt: TGTGCCAGCAGCTTACTCTCCCGTCCCGTCTCCTACGAGCAGTACTTC
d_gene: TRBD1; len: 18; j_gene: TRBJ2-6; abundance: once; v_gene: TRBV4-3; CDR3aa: CASSQGDRGRTGANVLTF; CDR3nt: TGCGCCAGCAGCCAAGGGGACAGGGGGCGGACTGGGGCCAACGTCCTGACTTTC
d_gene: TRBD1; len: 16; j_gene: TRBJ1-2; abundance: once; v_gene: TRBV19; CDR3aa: CASSSGQGEVNYGYTF; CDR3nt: TGTGCCAGTAGTAGCGGACAGGGGGAAGTTAACTATGGCTACACCTTC
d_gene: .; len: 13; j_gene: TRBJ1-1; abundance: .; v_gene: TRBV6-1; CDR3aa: CASSEAMNTEAFF; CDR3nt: TGTGCCAGCAGTGAAGCTATGAACACTGAAGCTTTCTTT
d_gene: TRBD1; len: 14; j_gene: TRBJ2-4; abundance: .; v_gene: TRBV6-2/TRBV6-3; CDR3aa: CASSHRQGRNIQYF; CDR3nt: TGTGCCAGCAGCCACCGACAGGGAAGAAACATTCAGTACTTC
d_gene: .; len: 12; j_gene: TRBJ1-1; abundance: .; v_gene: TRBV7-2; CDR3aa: CASSRRGAEAFF; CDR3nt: TGTGCCAGCAGCCGACGGGGGGCTGAAGCTTTCTTT
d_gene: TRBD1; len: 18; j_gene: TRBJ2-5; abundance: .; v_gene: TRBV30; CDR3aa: CAWSPRTGGSFRSETQYF; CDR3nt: TGTGCCTGGAGCCCCCGGACAGGGGGCTCTTTCCGTTCGGAGACCCAGTACTTC
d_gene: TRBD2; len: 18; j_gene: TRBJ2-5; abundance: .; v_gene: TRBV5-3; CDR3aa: CARSSLASGAKYQETQYF; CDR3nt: TGTGCCAGAAGCTCTCTGGCTAGCGGGGCAAAGTACCAAGAGACCCAGTACTTC
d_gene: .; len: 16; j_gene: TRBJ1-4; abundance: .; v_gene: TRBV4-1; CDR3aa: CASSQALFGDTEKLFF; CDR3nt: TGCGCCAGCAGCCAAGCCCTGTTTGGGGACACTGAAAAACTGTTTTTT